The sequence of this T cell receptor beta chain was determined in a study of graft-versus-host responses after intestinal transplantation. About the study: Grafts that recipients had were multivisceral, liver-intestinal, or isolated intestinal transplants. Study-wide results and limits: Circulating GvH clone levels at their peak were associated with HvG declines (early post-transplant). Some patients had graft-donor T cell macrochimerism, and their allografts showed high graft-versus-host to host-versus-graft clonal ratios.

On this clone itself: What it binds is unknown.

Data came from immunoSEQ multiplex PCR; TCRdb stores just in-frame clones and leaves some out. The sample holds 30,000 to 40,000 clones; around 94% are singletons and the top ten take about 0.76%. Germline CDR1 is LNHDA and CDR2 is SQIVND (reference sequence). The CDR3 is 15 residues long. With 3 bases removed from V and 4 bases from J, the gap between germline ends came to 15 bases. The sample in question was PBMCs, obtained 16 days after intestinal transplant. This chain joins TRBV19 and TRBJ2-5; tentatively, D is TRBD1 (6 bases). The sequence derives from a human patient who received an intestinal transplant, so some T cells may come from the graft donor. The CDR3 here is CASSMRPTGGETQYF. The CDR3 DNA is TGTGCCAGTAGTATGAGACCGACAGGCGGAGAGACCCAGTACTTC.